The source of this T cell receptor (beta chain) is a study of cytomegalovirus exposure and HLA in healthy donors. PCR involved 60 Vbeta and 13 Jbeta primers. The data were produced by immunoSEQ multiplex PCR, yet TCRdb's version contains in-frame clones alone and is incomplete. The sample shows 95,000 to 150,000 clones, approximately 15% of them seen only once. This clone appeared a few times. Its target is not known. Study outcomes and limitations: Immune exposure information comprised only CMV serostatus.

The specimen was PBMCs. This receptor was identified in a woman aged 18-29 years in good health and CMV-seronegative.

In DNA, the CDR3 is TGTGCCAGCAGTTGGACTAGCGGCTCCTACAATGAGCAGTTCTTC. Its protein is CASSWTSGSYNEQFF. The chain carries TRBV2 and TRBJ2-1; 10 bases match TRBD2. V shed 5 bases and J 0 bases; nucleotides not matched to a gene: 1. The CDR3 runs 15 residues. From germline, CDR1 is SNHLY and CDR2 FYNNEI.